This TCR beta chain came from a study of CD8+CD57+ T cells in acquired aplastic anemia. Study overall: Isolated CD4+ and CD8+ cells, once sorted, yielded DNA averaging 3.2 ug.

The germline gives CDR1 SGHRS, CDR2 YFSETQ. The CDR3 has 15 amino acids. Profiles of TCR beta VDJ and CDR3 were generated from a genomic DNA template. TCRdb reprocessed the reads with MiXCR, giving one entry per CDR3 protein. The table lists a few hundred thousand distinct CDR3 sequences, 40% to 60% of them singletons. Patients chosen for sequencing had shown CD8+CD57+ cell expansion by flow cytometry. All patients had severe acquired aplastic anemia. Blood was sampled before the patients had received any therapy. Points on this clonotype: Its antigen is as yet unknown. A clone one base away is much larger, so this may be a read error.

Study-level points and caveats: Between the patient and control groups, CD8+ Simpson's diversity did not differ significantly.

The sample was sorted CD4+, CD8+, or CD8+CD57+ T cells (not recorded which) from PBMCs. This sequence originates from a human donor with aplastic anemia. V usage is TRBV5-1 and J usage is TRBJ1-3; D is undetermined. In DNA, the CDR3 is TGCGCCAGCTCTGAGGAGTGGTCTTCTGGAAGCACCATATATTTT. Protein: CASSEEWSSGSTIYF.